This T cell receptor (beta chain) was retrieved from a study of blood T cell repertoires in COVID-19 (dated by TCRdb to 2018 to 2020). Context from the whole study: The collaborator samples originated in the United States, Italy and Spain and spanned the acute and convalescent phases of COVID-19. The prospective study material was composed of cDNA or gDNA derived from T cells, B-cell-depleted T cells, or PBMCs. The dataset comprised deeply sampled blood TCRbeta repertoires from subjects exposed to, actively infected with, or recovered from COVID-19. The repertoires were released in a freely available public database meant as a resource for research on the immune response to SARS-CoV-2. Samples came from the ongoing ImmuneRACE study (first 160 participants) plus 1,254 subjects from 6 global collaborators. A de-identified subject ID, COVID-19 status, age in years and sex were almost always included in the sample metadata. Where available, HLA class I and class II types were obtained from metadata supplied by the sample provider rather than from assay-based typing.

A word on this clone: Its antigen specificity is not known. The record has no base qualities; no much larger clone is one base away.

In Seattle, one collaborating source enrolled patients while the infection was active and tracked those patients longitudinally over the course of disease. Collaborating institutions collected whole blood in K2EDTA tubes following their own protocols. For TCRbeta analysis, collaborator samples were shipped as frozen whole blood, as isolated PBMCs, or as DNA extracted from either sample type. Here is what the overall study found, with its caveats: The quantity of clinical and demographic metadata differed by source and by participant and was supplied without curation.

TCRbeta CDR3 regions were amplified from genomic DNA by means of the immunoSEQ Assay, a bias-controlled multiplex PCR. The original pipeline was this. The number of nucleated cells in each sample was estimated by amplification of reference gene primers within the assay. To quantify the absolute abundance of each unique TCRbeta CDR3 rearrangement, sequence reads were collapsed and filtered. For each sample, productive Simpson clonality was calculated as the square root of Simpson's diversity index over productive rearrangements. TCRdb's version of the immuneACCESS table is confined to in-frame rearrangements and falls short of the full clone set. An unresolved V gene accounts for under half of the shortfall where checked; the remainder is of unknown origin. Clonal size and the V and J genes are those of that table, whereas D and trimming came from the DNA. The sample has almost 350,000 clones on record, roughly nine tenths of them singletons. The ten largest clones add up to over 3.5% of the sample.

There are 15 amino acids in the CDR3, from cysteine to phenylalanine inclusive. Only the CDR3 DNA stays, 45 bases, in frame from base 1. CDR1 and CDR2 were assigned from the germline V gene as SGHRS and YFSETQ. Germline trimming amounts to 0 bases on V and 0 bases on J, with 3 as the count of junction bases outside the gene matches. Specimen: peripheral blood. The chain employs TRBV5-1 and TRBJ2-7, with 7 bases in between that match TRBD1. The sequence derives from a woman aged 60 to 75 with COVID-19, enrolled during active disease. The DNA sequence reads TGCGCCAGCAGCTTGGTGGGGGACAGCTCCTACGAGCAGTACTTC. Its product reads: CASSLVGDSSYEQYF.